This TCR beta chain emerged from a study of PD-1 blockade in classical Hodgkin lymphoma (dated by TCRdb to 2018 to 2021). Describing the broader study: Nivolumab dosing was 3 mg/kg intravenously every 2 weeks, continuing until either disease progression or unacceptable toxicity. To define a peripheral blood immune signature of response to PD-1 blockade in classical Hodgkin lymphoma, the study combined TCR beta sequencing with CyTOF.

Turning to this clone: Its recognized antigen is unknown. One base away there is no much larger clone; base qualities are not given.

Including the terminal cysteine and phenylalanine, the CDR3 comprises 15 residues. CDR3 DNA is the only sequence kept; it has 45 bases, read in frame from the first base. The junction shows trimming of 4 bases on V and 2 bases on J, and the gene matches do not reach 8 bases of it. CDR1 and CDR2 are read off the germline V gene (reference sequence) as SEHNR and FQNEAQ. The Qiagen DNeasy kit was used to extract genomic DNA both from unsorted PBMCs and from the negatively selected CD4+ and CD8+ fractions. TCR beta CDR3 regions were subjected to amplification by immunoSEQ multiplex PCR with primers that anneal to V and J segments. A synthetic immune receptor repertoire was used to minimize amplification bias, and any remaining bias was removed computationally after sequencing. Under the source paper's analysis protocol: Custom Python scripts were used to quantify repertoire diversity as the Shannon entropy index. The unsorted, CD4+ and CD8+ repertoires were each analyzed separately, with the exception of combined analyses, where CD4+ and CD8+ sequences were merged in silico. A clone counted as expanded when the clone's frequency after treatment rose at least 2-fold relative to C1D1, and clones undetected at baseline were given a pseudocount of 0.5. Singleton clones were defined as clones with 0 or 1 copy at C1D1, and non-singleton clones were defined as clones with 2 or more copies. Clones expanded in unsorted samples were labelled as CD4+, CD8+ or unknown by matching protein sequences in sorted samples from the same patient. Wilcoxon tests on paired samples were used to test changes in diversity from C1D1 to C4D1. TCRdb obtained this table from immuneACCESS and retained in-frame rearrangements with V and J assigned. These tables miss some clones; where compared with another copy, unresolved V genes account for less than half of the shortfall, and the remainder is unexplained. The DNA gave D and trimming, while V, J and clone size come from that table. This sample gives about 110,000 clones in total; approximately 89% of them show up just once. The ten largest clones represent around 19% of the sample.

The time point label of this sample denotes: cycle 4 day 1 (C4D1), after less than 7 weeks of nivolumab. Every trial patient had relapsed after autologous stem cell transplantation, and cohorts A, B and C differed in prior brentuximab vedotin exposure. The trial cohort comprised some 60 patients with relapsed/refractory classical Hodgkin lymphoma whose best overall responses were complete response, partial response or progressive disease. Trial patients were treated with single-agent nivolumab in the multi-cohort phase II CheckMate 205 trial. An independent review committee assessed best overall response by applying the 2007 International Working Group response criteria. Trial PBMCs were obtained immediately prior to nivolumab initiation (C1D1) and on therapy at cycle 2 day 1 and cycle 4 day 1. After peripheral blood was drawn into 8 mL Vacutainer Cell Preparation Tubes, PBMCs were isolated by centrifugation and then cryopreserved.

Findings and caveats that apply to the study as a whole: CD4+ but not CD8+ TCR diversity rose significantly by C4D1 (p=0.0027 vs p=0.16), most apparent in complete responders (p=0.02). The study covered only a single clinical trial cohort, and the causes of the repertoire differences, possibly disease activity or prior therapy, were still not defined. Baseline TCR diversity was reported to be lower in newly diagnosed patients than in healthy donors, and even lower in relapsed/refractory patients. Lower diversity was seen in patients whose nivolumab began less than 1 year after ASCT, and these patients were left out of later analyses so that immune reconstitution would not confound the results. Among trial patients, those achieving complete response had baseline diversity similar to that of newly diagnosed patients, while diversity was significantly lower in partial responders and progressors.

Recombination joined TRBV7-9 with TRBJ2-7; 7 junctional bases match TRBD2. This receptor was obtained from a human donor with classical Hodgkin lymphoma. Sequenced here: peripheral blood mononuclear cells (PBMCs), sampled before the fourth cycle of nivolumab. CDR3 loop: CASSYRQRGPYEQYF. DNA sequence: TGTGCCAGCAGCTACCGCCAGCGGGGCCCCTACGAGCAGTACTTC. Outside the CDR3, residues come from the reference TRBV7-9 and TRBJ2-7 proteins, so the full variable domain is: DTGVSQNPRHKITKRGQNVTFRCDPISEHNRLYWYRQTLGQGPEFLTYFQNEAQLEKSRLLSDRFSAERPKGSFSTLEIQRTEQGDSAMYLCASSYRQRGPYEQYFGPGTRLTVT.